The clone carrying this T cell receptor beta chain was seen more than once but under ten times. The entry originates in a study of identical twins. One entry per CDR3 protein results from TCRdb running MiXCR on the 5' RACE reads. Among some 710,000 distinct CDR3 sequences, approximately 6% were seen once, and the ten largest hold around 1.9%. Germline V gives CDR1 DFQATT, CDR2 SNEGSKA (reference sequence). This CDR3 contains 14 residues. With 4 bases removed from V and 5 bases from J, the gap between germline ends came to 15 bases. The chain combines TRBV20-1 with TRBJ2-1, with D tentatively TRBD1 (5 bases). The source of this sequence is a man in his late teens or twenties in good health. The sequenced material came from naive T cells sorted from blood. The CDR3 sequence is CSAKEQDINNEQFF. The CDR3 DNA is TGCAGTGCTAAAGAACAGGACATCAACAATGAGCAGTTCTTC.